What follows are 14 T cell receptor beta chains derived from one specimen sequenced in a study of cytomegalovirus exposure and HLA in healthy donors. Primers included in the PCR were 60 Vbeta and 13 Jbeta primers. Measured with immunoSEQ multiplex PCR; TCRdb has only the in-frame clones, and not every one. In the table there are approximately 220,000 clones, 70% to 85% of which are singletons. Sequences were obtained from PBMCs. Source of these receptors: a girl aged 2-9 years in good health and CMV-seronegative.

The J gene is TRBJ2-3, the V gene TRBV9; maybe TRBD2 (7 bases). Trimming left V 5 bases short and J 5 bases short, with 18 bases between. Germline V lookup: CDR1 SGDLS, CDR2 YYNGEE. CDR3 length: 15 residues. CDR3 sequence (DNA): TGTGCCAGCAGACCGCCCGGGGGGCGGGGAGATACGCAGTATTTT. Its translation: CASRPPGGRGDTQYF.

The chain joins TRBV7-2 to TRBJ1-6; D is undetermined. The CDR3 sequence is 15 residues long. V lost 0 bases, J lost 6 bases, and 9 bases lay in between. Germline V gene sequence: CDR1 SGHTA, CDR2 FQGNSA. The CDR3 loop is CASSLALRVNSPLHF. CDR3 DNA: TGTGCCAGCAGCTTAGCCCTGAGGGTTAATTCACCCCTCCACTTT.

Remarks on this clone: The junction departs from the called germline gene at one end, perhaps through a read error. The chain joins TRBV7-9 to TRBJ2-7; tentatively, D is TRBD2 (5 bases). The CDR3 consists of 12 residues. Germline CDR1 reads SEHNR; CDR2 reads FQNEAQ (reference sequence). The CDR3 sequence: CSSSQRRNEQYF. DNA of the CDR3: TGTTCCAGCAGCCAAAGGAGGAACGAGCAGTACTTC.

The chain joins TRBV28 to TRBJ2-3, with a weak D call TRBD2 (7 bases). Germline V lookup: CDR1 MDHEN, CDR2 SYDVKM. The V and J ends lost 4 bases and 2 bases respectively, with 19 bases between them. The CDR3 is 17 residues long. The CDR3 region has the DNA TGTGCCAGCAGTTCAGGAAAATGGGGGGGCTCCACAGATACGCAGTATTTT. This translates into CASSSGKWGGSTDTQYF.

V gene TRBV7-2 combines with J gene TRBJ1-1; the D gene is possibly TRBD1 (6 bases). The CDR3 length is 14 residues. In germline, CDR1 is SGHTA, CDR2 FQGNSA. Trimming pared 6 bases from V and 7 bases from J, leaving 18 bases between. The CDR3 region has the DNA TGTGCCAGCAGGCCACAGGGTGTATCGGGTGAAGCTTTCTTT. Translated: CASRPQGVSGEAFF. Combining the CDR3 with reference TRBV7-2 and TRBJ1-1 gives the whole variable domain GAGVSQSPSNKVTEKGKDVELRCDPISGHTALYWYRQSLGQGLEFLIYFQGNSAPDKSGLPSDRFSAERTGGSVSTLTIQRTQQEDSAVYLCASRPQGVSGEAFFGQGTRLTVV.

The rearrangement joins TRBV13 to TRBJ2-5; a weak D match, TRBD2 (7 bases). This CDR3 has 18 residues. Per the germline V gene, CDR1 is PRHDT and CDR2 is FYEKMQ (reference sequence). The V and J ends lost 0 bases and 1 base respectively, with 18 bases between them. The CDR3 bases are TGTGCCAGCAGCTTAGGCCGTCTAGGGGAGGGGGGCCAAGAGACCCAGTACTTC. Translation: CASSLGRLGEGGQETQYF.

This rearrangement joins TRBV7-2 to TRBJ2-1; 8 bases are shared with TRBD2. The germline gives CDR1 SGHTA, CDR2 FQGNSA. The CDR3 is 18 amino acids. The V segment lost 0 bases and the J segment 5 bases; nucleotides outside the gene matches: 12. CDR3 nucleotide sequence: TGTGCCAGCAGCTTAGCGAGTTCCAGCGGGAGCGTAAACAATGAGCAGTTCTTC. Protein product: CASSLASSSGSVNNEQFF.

The chain uses TRBV5-1 and TRBJ1-2; D gene unclear. This CDR3 is built from 13 residues. Germline V gene sequence: CDR1 SGHRS, CDR2 YFSETQ. Between the trimmed V and J ends, which lost 5 bases and 4 bases, there was a span of 12 bases. The DNA of the CDR3 is TGCGCCAGCAGGGCGGAGGCAGGCTATGGCTACACCTTC. Protein sequence: CASRAEAGYGYTF.

Only one count was recorded for this clone. This chain connects TRBV4-2 to TRBJ2-1, with TRBD2 matching 8 bases. Germline lookup yields CDR1 LGHNA and CDR2 YNFKEQ. The CDR3 length is 16 residues. V dropped 0 bases and J dropped 1; count of bases not matched to a gene: 2. The CDR3 is CASSQDRGGSYNEQFF. The CDR3 coding sequence is TGTGCCAGCAGCCAAGATCGGGGGGGGTCCTACAATGAGCAGTTCTTC.

This chain joins TRBV7-9 and TRBJ1-5; TRBD1 matches 10 bases. Germline values: CDR1 SEHNR, CDR2 FQNEAQ (reference sequence). The CDR3 sequence is 17 residues long. Trimming at V came to 3 bases and at J to 8 bases, leaving 13 bases not matched to a gene. This CDR3 reads CASSFEQTGGRRKPQHF. CDR3 nucleotide sequence: TGTGCCAGCAGCTTCGAGCAGACAGGGGGCAGACGGAAGCCCCAGCATTTT.

This rearrangement joins TRBV5-8 to TRBJ2-4; D gene uncertain. V lost 0 bases and J 8 bases, leaving 15 bases between the germline ends. Looked up from germline, CDR1 is SGHTS and CDR2 is YDEGEE. The CDR3 runs 15 residues. The CDR3 is CASSLVGTRVDIQYF. The CDR3 DNA reads TGTGCCAGCAGCTTGGTAGGCACCCGGGTGGACATTCAGTACTTC.

This clone has a handful of counts. The V and J genes are TRBV5-8 and TRBJ1-5; no clear D. Germline CDR1 and CDR2: SGHTS and YDEGEE. The CDR3 consists of 17 residues. Trimming took off 0 bases at V and 4 bases at J, with 17 bases between the two ends. DNA for the CDR3: TGTGCCAGCAGCTTGGTGGAGTCGGGGAGTTGGAATCAGCCCCAGCATTTT. Translation: CASSLVESGSWNQPQHF. Full variable domain (remainder filled in from reference TRBV5-8 and TRBJ1-5): EAGVTQSPTHLIKTRGQQATLRCSPISGHTSVYWYQQALGLGLQFLLWYDEGEERNRGNFPPRFSGRQFPNYSSELNVNALELEDSALYLCASSLVESGSWNQPQHFGDGTRLSIL.

About this clone: At the DNA level, this CDR3 is encoded by other sequences in the same sample as well. The V and J genes are TRBV4-1 and TRBJ2-2; TRBD2 is a possible D gene (5 bases). The CDR3 is 14 residues long. In germline, CDR1 is MGHRA, CDR2 YSYEKL. Trimming removed 1 base at V and 5 bases at J, with 8 bases between. CDR3 DNA: TGCGCCAGCAGCCAAGCCGGGGTGACCGGGGAGCTGTTTTTT. Its translation: CASSQAGVTGELFF.

Note on this clone: The junction does not match germline at one end; this may be a read error. The chain carries TRBV27 and TRBJ2-7; TRBD2 aligns across 15 bases. The CDR3 sequence is 24 residues long. Germline V gene sequence: CDR1 MNHEY, CDR2 SMNVEV (reference sequence). Here the CDR3 reads CASSSTTQRLGTSGRRDPPTEQHF. The CDR3, as DNA: TGTGCCAGCAGTTCAACCACCCAGCGGCTAGGGACTAGCGGGAGGAGAGATCCGCCTACCGAGCAGCACTTC.